These 30 T cell receptor beta chains were sequenced from one sample in a study of long-term antiretroviral therapy in people with HIV. Sequencing used immunoSEQ v3.0 at survey level. TCRdb keeps only in-frame clones here, not all; method: immunoSEQ multiplex PCR. The data show 20,000 to 25,000 clones, 70% to 90% seen once. The input for sequencing was unsorted PBMCs, taken roughly 4 years after starting antiretroviral therapy. The receptor source for this set is a man aged 18 to 30 with HIV.

The chain is built from TRBV7-9 and TRBJ2-3; D could derive from TRBD1 or TRBD2 (8 bases each). With 4 bases removed from V and 2 bases from J, the gap between germline ends came to 16 bases. Germline CDR1 is SEHNR and CDR2 is FQNEAQ (reference sequence). The CDR3 extends over 16 amino acids. The CDR3 is CASSSGGGGPTDTQYF. The DNA of the CDR3 is TGTGCCAGCAGCTCAGGGGGCGGGGGGCCCACAGATACGCAGTATTTT.

The J gene is TRBJ2-7, the V gene TRBV6-5, with 8 bases fitting TRBD1. The CDR3 runs 15 residues. Germline V gene lookup returns CDR1 MNHEY and CDR2 SVGAGI. With 0 bases clipped from V and 4 bases from J, the junction kept 5 bases outside the gene matches. The CDR3 sequence: CASSYSPQGGYEQYF. Written as DNA, the CDR3 is TGTGCCAGCAGTTACTCCCCACAGGGGGGTTACGAGCAGTACTTC.

The chain links TRBV19 to TRBJ1-4; TRBD1 is a possible D gene (6 bases). Germline loops: CDR1 LNHDA, CDR2 SQIVND (reference sequence). V shed 7 bases and J shed 5 bases, with 14 bases lying between them. This CDR3 contains 14 residues. The CDR3 DNA is TGTGCCAGTACAATTGGGGGCGTAAATGAAAAACTGTTTTTT. This gives the protein CASTIGGVNEKLFF.

V gene TRBV11-1 combines with J gene TRBJ2-2; TRBD2 agrees at 13 bases. The CDR3 length is 17 residues. V shed 3 bases, J shed 5 bases, and the junction held 6 bases outside the gene matches. Germline CDR1 reads SGHAT; CDR2 reads FQDESV (reference sequence). The CDR3 sequence: CASSFETSGGQTGELFF. The CDR3 nucleotides read TGTGCCAGCAGCTTCGAGACTAGCGGGGGGCAAACCGGGGAGCTGTTTTTT.

V gene TRBV27 combines with J gene TRBJ2-7; TRBD1 might be the D (6 bases). Trimming shortened V by 6 bases and J by 4 bases, and 22 bases separated the two germline ends. Germline CDR1 is MNHEY and CDR2 is SMNVEV (reference sequence). The CDR3 covers 16 residues. CDR3 sequence reads: CASSPSTGSIPYEQYF. As DNA, the CDR3 is TGTGCCAGCAGCCCATCCACAGGGTCTATTCCGTACGAGCAGTACTTC.

This sequence joins TRBV2 and TRBJ1-5, with D unclear. This CDR3 is built from 13 residues. Germline V gives CDR1 SNHLY, CDR2 FYNNEI. The V end lost 5 bases, the J end lost 3 bases, and 8 bases lay between the germline ends. The CDR3, as DNA: TGTGCCAGCAGTTCGGACGCCAATCAGCCCCAGCATTTT. It yields the protein CASSSDANQPQHF.

This chain uses TRBV6-5 with TRBJ2-5; D unresolved. Trimming removed 4 bases at V and 0 bases at J, with 6 bases between. The CDR3 runs to 13 residues. In germline, CDR1 is MNHEY, CDR2 SVGAGI. The CDR3 DNA is TGTGCCAGCAGTTGGTCGTACCAAGAGACCCAGTACTTC. Protein product: CASSWSYQETQYF.

The J gene is TRBJ1-4, the V gene TRBV19; 9 nucleotides line up with TRBD1. Germline assignment: CDR1 LNHDA and CDR2 SQIVND (reference sequence). The ends lost 3 bases at V and 8 bases at J; junction bases unmatched: 10. The CDR3 is made up of 16 amino acids. The CDR3 is CASSMTGTGLREKLFF. CDR3 DNA sequence: TGTGCCAGTAGTATGACCGGGACAGGGTTACGGGAAAAACTGTTTTTT.

The gene calls are TRBV6-1 and TRBJ2-2; no clear D gene. The CDR3 has 14 residues. The V gene lost 10 bases and the J gene lost 0 bases, with 12 bases spanning the gap. Germline assignment: CDR1 MNHNS and CDR2 SASEGT. For the CDR3, the DNA is TGTGCCACTCGGGCGACGTCGAACACCGGGGAGCTGTTTTTT. Translating it yields CATRATSNTGELFF.

J is TRBJ1-3 and V is TRBV18, with 12 bases matching TRBD1. The CDR3 is 16 amino acids. V shed 2 bases, J shed 5 bases, and the junction held 4 bases outside the gene matches. Per germline, CDR1 KGHSH and CDR2 LQKENI. CDR3 residues: CASSPSGQGARNTIYF. Written as DNA, the CDR3 is TGTGCCAGCTCACCATCGGGACAGGGGGCCAGAAACACCATATATTTT. Full variable domain (rest looked up from reference TRBV18 and TRBJ1-3): NAGVMQNPRHLVRRRGQEARLRCSPMKGHSHVYWYRQLPEEGLKFMVYLQKENIIDESGMPKERFSAEFPKEGPSILRIQQVVRGDSAAYFCASSPSGQGARNTIYFGEGSWLTVV.

The table lists this clone with a few counts. DNA for the CDR3: TGCGCCAGCCGACGCAACCTGAACACTGAAGCTTTCTTT. This codes for CASRRNLNTEAFF. The chain joins TRBV5-1 to TRBJ1-1, with no clear D. Trimming shortened V by 7 bases and J by 0 bases, and 10 bases separated the two germline ends. Germline V gene sequence: CDR1 SGHRS, CDR2 YFSETQ. This CDR3 spans 13 amino acids.

The chain couples TRBV5-1 to TRBJ2-5, with no clear D. Germline CDR1 reads SGHRS; CDR2 reads YFSETQ. The CDR3 sequence is 12 residues long. Between the trimmed V and J ends, which lost 4 bases and 2 bases, there was a span of 6 bases. In DNA, the CDR3 is TGCGCCAGCAGCGCAGATCAAGAGACCCAGTACTTC. Encoded protein: CASSADQETQYF.

V is TRBV5-6 and J is TRBJ1-1; D is uncertain. The V gene's germline CDR1 is SGHDT and CDR2 YYEEEE. V lost 0 bases and J 8 bases, leaving 11 bases between the germline ends. The length of the CDR3 is 13 residues. The CDR3: CASSLERAGEAFF. CDR3 sequence (DNA): TGTGCCAGCAGCTTGGAGAGGGCGGGGGAAGCTTTCTTT. The full variable domain, rest sourced from reference TRBV5-6 and TRBJ1-1, is DAGVTQSPTHLIKTRGQQVTLRCSPKSGHDTVSWYQQALGQGPQFIFQYYEEEERQRGNFPDRFSGHQFPNYSSELNVNALLLGDSALYLCASSLERAGEAFFGQGTRLTVV.

V is TRBV2 and J is TRBJ2-1, with D perhaps matching TRBD1 (6 bases). The CDR3 has 14 residues. Per the germline V gene, CDR1 is SNHLY and CDR2 is FYNNEI. V was pared by 2 bases and J by 10 bases, with 15 bases between. CDR3 sequence reads: CASSEIEGHEEQFF. In DNA, the CDR3 is TGTGCCAGCAGTGAAATTGAGGGACACGAGGAGCAGTTCTTC.

V is TRBV27 and J is TRBJ1-5; 9 nucleotides line up with TRBD1. V was pared by 4 bases and J by 2 bases, with 3 bases of the junction left unmatched. The CDR3 covers 15 residues. CDR1 and CDR2 (germline): MNHEY, SMNVEV (reference sequence). Here the CDR3 DNA reads TGTGCCAGCAGTTGGACAGGGGTTGGCAATCAGCCCCAGCATTTT. This gives the protein CASSWTGVGNQPQHF.

In nucleotides, the CDR3 is TGCGCCAGCAGCTTGGGGGCCGGTTTCCCACTAGGGACTGAAGCTTTCTTT. It specifies CASSLGAGFPLGTEAFF. V gene TRBV5-1 combines with J gene TRBJ1-1; D not resolved. V shed 0 bases and J shed 5 bases, with 20 bases lying between them. Germline V gives CDR1 SGHRS, CDR2 YFSETQ. There are 17 residues in the CDR3.

The chain couples TRBV28 to TRBJ2-5; TRBD2 matches 15 bases. The CDR3 has 16 residues. Germline V gene data show CDR1 as MDHEN and CDR2 as SYDVKM. The J segment lost 2 bases and the V segment lost 7 bases, leaving 5 bases of the junction unmatched. The DNA for the CDR3 is TGTGCCAGCACCGCAGGACTAGCGGGGGGGCAAGAGACCCAGTACTTC. Protein sequence: CASTAGLAGGQETQYF.

V and J are TRBV19 and TRBJ2-3; 11 bases are shared with TRBD1. This CDR3 spans 16 amino acids. From germline, CDR1 is LNHDA and CDR2 SQIVND (reference sequence). V lost 5 bases, J lost 4 bases, and 8 bases stayed unmatched. Written as DNA, the CDR3 is TGTGCCAGTAGTCCCACCCGGACAGGGGGCGCAGATACGCAGTATTTT. Protein product: CASSPTRTGGADTQYF. Variable domain in full (rest from reference TRBV19 and TRBJ2-3): DGGITQSPKYLFRKEGQNVTLSCEQNLNHDAMYWYRQDPGQGLRLIYYSQIVNDFQKGDIAEGYSVSREKKESFPLTVTSAQKNPTAFYLCASSPTRTGGADTQYFGPGTRLTVL.

The chain joins TRBV7-9 to TRBJ1-5, with TRBD1 matching 8 bases. This CDR3 comprises 15 residues. CDR1 and CDR2 from the germline V gene are SEHNR and FQNEAQ (reference sequence). V was clipped by 2 bases and J by 5 bases; unmatched bases: 5. The CDR3 loop reads CASSLTQGGDQPQHF. The CDR3 DNA reads TGTGCCAGCAGCTTAACACAGGGGGGGGATCAGCCCCAGCATTTT.

This clone has just one count. The chain couples TRBV20-1 to TRBJ2-7, with D perhaps matching TRBD1 (5 bases). The CDR3 has 11 amino acids. The ends were cut back, 6 bases at V and 3 bases at J, with 9 bases in the middle. Germline V gene data show CDR1 as DFQATT and CDR2 as SNEGSKA (reference sequence). The CDR3 region is CSAQTVYEQYV. For the CDR3, the DNA is TGCAGTGCCCAGACAGTCTACGAGCAGTACGTC.

The chain has TRBV7-2 and TRBJ1-5; D possibly corresponds to TRBD1 (5 bases). Per germline, CDR1 SGHTA and CDR2 FQGNSA. The CDR3 runs to 14 residues. V lost 2 bases to trimming and J lost 7 bases, with 12 bases between them. The CDR3 sequence is CASSLMGTGQPQHF. Written as DNA, the CDR3 is TGTGCCAGCAGCTTAATGGGGACGGGGCAGCCCCAGCATTTT.

This clone was found once. The J gene is TRBJ2-3, the V gene TRBV7-9; 13 positions match TRBD2. This CDR3 spans 17 amino acids. The junction had 4 bases not matched to a gene; V was cut back by 3 bases and J by 1 base. Germline V gives CDR1 SEHNR, CDR2 FQNEAQ (reference sequence). The CDR3 sequence is CASSLGLAGWGTDTQYF. CDR3 coding DNA: TGTGCCAGCAGCTTGGGACTAGCGGGGTGGGGCACAGATACGCAGTATTTT.

This chain links TRBV11-3 with TRBJ2-7; D is uncertain. This CDR3 region has 13 residues. Germline lookup yields CDR1 SGHNT and CDR2 YENEEA. Trimming removed 0 bases from V and 4 bases from J, with 7 bases in between. DNA for the CDR3: TGTGCCAGCAGCTTAGAGATGGGTTACGAGCAGTACTTC. This sequence encodes CASSLEMGYEQYF.

The chain joins TRBV18 to TRBJ1-6; TRBD1 might be the D (6 bases). Germline CDR1 reads KGHSH; CDR2 reads LQKENI. V lost 7 bases, J lost 3 bases, and 13 bases lay in between. This CDR3 comprises 15 residues. DNA of the CDR3: TGTGCCAGCTGGGACGGGGGCCACTATAATTCACCCCTCCACTTT. Translating it yields CASWDGGHYNSPLHF. Together with reference TRBV18 and TRBJ1-6, the CDR3 gives the full variable domain: NAGVMQNPRHLVRRRGQEARLRCSPMKGHSHVYWYRQLPEEGLKFMVYLQKENIIDESGMPKERFSAEFPKEGPSILRIQQVVRGDSAAYFCASWDGGHYNSPLHFGNGTRLTVT.

This clone showed up just a few times. The chain links TRBV6-5 to TRBJ1-1; D uncertain. V was trimmed by 10 bases and J by 3 bases, leaving 15 bases between them. CDR3 length: 13 amino acids. In germline, CDR1 is MNHEY, CDR2 SVGAGI. CDR3 in DNA: TGTGCCACTAGACGCCACGGGGACACTGAAGCTTTCTTT. It specifies CATRRHGDTEAFF.

This chain links TRBV5-1 with TRBJ2-5; 12 nucleotides match TRBD2. Germline values: CDR1 SGHRS, CDR2 YFSETQ. J gave up 5 bases and V 3 bases, and 5 bases lay outside the gene matches. The CDR3 length is 15 residues. The CDR3: CASSSGLAGPETQYF. The CDR3 DNA follows: TGCGCCAGCAGCTCCGGACTAGCGGGGCCCGAGACCCAGTACTTC. The full variable domain, with the rest looked up from reference TRBV5-1 and TRBJ2-5, is KAGVTQTPRYLIKTRGQQVTLSCSPISGHRSVSWYQQTPGQGLQFLFEYFSETQRNKGNFPGRFSGRQFSNSRSEMNVSTLELGDSALYLCASSSGLAGPETQYFGPGTRLLVL.

The chain employs TRBV2 and TRBJ2-7; 8 positions agree with TRBD1. The ends lost 5 bases at V and 8 bases at J; junction bases unmatched: 14. The CDR3 contains 15 residues. Looked up from germline, CDR1 is SNHLY and CDR2 is FYNNEI. This chain's CDR3 is CASSSPGTGSLQQYF. CDR3 nucleotides: TGTGCCAGCAGTTCTCCCGGGACAGGCTCTCTCCAGCAGTACTTC.

This clone was observed once. V usage is TRBV6-6 and J usage is TRBJ2-2; D perhaps matches TRBD1 (5 bases). V dropped 3 bases and J dropped 6 bases, with 14 bases sitting between them. The CDR3 consists of 15 residues. Germline V CDR1 and CDR2: MNHNY, SVGAGI (reference sequence). In DNA, the CDR3 is TGTGCCAGCAGTTATGGTGCAGGGTTAGCCGGGGAGCTGTTTTTT. Its translation: CASSYGAGLAGELFF.

In DNA, the CDR3 is TGTGCCAACGAGATGTTGGGGGGAAACTACACCTTC. Translating it yields CANEMLGGNYTF. J is TRBJ1-2 and V is TRBV2; tentative D call: TRBD1 (5 bases). The germline V gene has CDR1 SNHLY and CDR2 FYNNEI. Trimming removed 10 bases at V and 10 bases at J, with 19 bases between. This CDR3 has 12 residues.

This chain uses TRBV18 with TRBJ2-3; possible D gene TRBD2, 6 bases. The CDR3 spans 16 residues. Trimming stripped 0 bases from V and 1 base from J, with 11 bases between. Looked up from germline, CDR1 is KGHSH and CDR2 is LQKENI. Written as DNA, the CDR3 is TGTGCCAGCTCACCACCGGGGCGGGGTCGCACAGATACGCAGTATTTT. As protein: CASSPPGRGRTDTQYF.